One and the same sample provided the 32 T cell receptor beta chains below, sequenced in a study of shared clonotypes between healthy human individuals. TCRdb keeps only in-frame clones here, not all; method: immunoSEQ multiplex PCR. The data contain 2,500,000 or so clones, less than 95% of them singletons. What was sequenced was naive CD4+ T cells from PBMCs. The subset here: CD45RA+ positively selected. Every receptor here comes from a man between 18 and 35 years old in good health. Some clones in this sample may be carry-over from other donors' samples.

This clone was recorded once. The rearrangement uses TRBV28 and TRBJ1-2; D not resolved. Trimming removed 4 bases from V and 7 bases from J, with 10 bases in between. CDR1 and CDR2 (germline): MDHEN, SYDVKM. The CDR3 has 12 residues. The CDR3 sequence is CASSSSYFGYTF. CDR3 sequence (DNA): TGTGCCAGCAGTTCCTCTTACTTTGGCTACACCTTC.

This chain links TRBV29-1 with TRBJ2-3; TRBD1 agrees at 9 bases. The CDR3 runs 16 residues. Trimming took 1 base from V and 1 from J; bases not matched to a gene: 6. Germline V gene data show CDR1 as SQVTM and CDR2 as ANQGSEA. CDR3 protein: CSVEVYRGQGTDTQYF. The CDR3 region has the DNA TGCAGCGTTGAAGTCTACAGGGGGCAAGGCACAGATACGCAGTATTTT.

This chain uses TRBV27 with TRBJ1-5; the D gene is possibly TRBD1 (5 bases). The CDR3 extends over 17 amino acids. The V gene's germline CDR1 is MNHEY and CDR2 SMNVEV (reference sequence). Deletions cut 4 bases from V and 5 bases from J, with 21 bases between. CDR3 region: CASSSPPGTSHDQPQHF. CDR3 bases: TGTGCCAGCAGTTCACCCCCCGGGACTAGTCATGATCAGCCCCAGCATTTT.

The chain links TRBV9 to TRBJ1-1; unclear D gene. This CDR3 has 15 residues. Per the germline V gene, CDR1 is SGDLS and CDR2 is YYNGEE. Trimming left V 0 bases short and J 1 base short, with 10 bases between. The CDR3 nucleotides read TGTGCCAGCAGCGTAGTCCAGACCCCGAACACTGAAGCTTTCTTT. This encodes CASSVVQTPNTEAFF.

This clone showed up just a few times. This sequence joins TRBV19 and TRBJ1-1; the D is unclear. The germline V gene encodes CDR1 LNHDA and CDR2 SQIVND (reference sequence). CDR3 length equals 16 residues. V was clipped by 5 bases and J by 4 bases, with 20 bases between them. The CDR3 loop reads CASSSPRRSVGTEAFF. CDR3 coding DNA: TGTGCCAGTAGTTCCCCCCGACGGAGCGTGGGCACTGAAGCTTTCTTT.

The genes are TRBV9 and TRBJ2-2, with D perhaps assigned TRBD1 or TRBD2 (6 bases each). The ends were cut back, 4 bases at V and 5 bases at J, with 12 bases in the middle. The CDR3 has 14 amino acids. Looked up from germline, CDR1 is SGDLS and CDR2 is YYNGEE. DNA of the CDR3: TGTGCCAGCAGCCTACTAGGGGGGACCGGGGAGCTGTTTTTT. Protein product: CASSLLGGTGELFF.

V and J are TRBV27 and TRBJ2-7; D possibly corresponds to TRBD1 (6 bases). The germline gives CDR1 MNHEY, CDR2 SMNVEV (reference sequence). The CDR3 extends over 14 amino acids. V lost 4 bases and J lost 3, with 13 bases in between. The CDR3, as DNA: TGTGCCAGCAGTTCGCAAGACAGGAACTACGAGCAGTACTTC. This codes for CASSSQDRNYEQYF.

This chain links TRBV18 with TRBJ1-3; perhaps TRBD1 as D (6 bases). This CDR3 spans 14 amino acids. Between the trimmed V and J ends, which lost 3 bases and 2 bases, there was a span of 8 bases. Germline V lookup: CDR1 KGHSH, CDR2 LQKENI. DNA of the CDR3: TGTGCCAGCTCACCCAGGGGTCCTGGAAACACCATATATTTT. The encoded protein is CASSPRGPGNTIYF.

V and J are TRBV9 and TRBJ2-7; the D is unclear. Germline CDR1 SGDLS, CDR2 YYNGEE. The CDR3 runs to 12 residues. V was shortened by 7 bases and J by 0 bases, with 8 bases between the two germline ends. The CDR3 loop is CASGRSSYEQYF. The CDR3, as DNA: TGTGCCAGCGGGCGTAGCTCCTACGAGCAGTACTTC.

The chain is built from TRBV7-4 and TRBJ2-2; 8 bases map to TRBD2. The CDR3 is made up of 19 amino acids. V trimming: 3 bases; J trimming: 5 bases; junction bases outside the gene matches: 17. Germline V CDR1 and CDR2: SGHVT, SQSDAQ. In DNA, the CDR3 is TGTGCCAGCAGCTTGAGGGACCGGGGAGCGGGAGTAGGTACCGGGGAGCTGTTTTTT. Translation: CASSLRDRGAGVGTGELFF.

A word on this clone: This could be a read error, since a much larger clone is one nucleotide away. The same CDR3 can be traced to other DNA sequences in this sample. This chain links TRBV5-6 with TRBJ1-1, with no clear D. Between the trimmed V and J ends, which lost 1 base and 4 bases, there was a span of 5 bases. The CDR3 sequence is 12 residues long. Germline V CDR1 and CDR2: SGHDT, YYEEEE. The CDR3 reads CASSLKGTEAFF. The CDR3 coding sequence is TGTGCCAGCAGCTTGAAGGGCACTGAAGCTTTCTTT.

As for this clone: Compared with germline, one end of the junction differs, possibly owing to a read error. The genes are TRBV7-2 and TRBJ2-2; TRBD2 matches at 8 bases. The CDR3 has 15 amino acids. In germline, CDR1 is SGHTA, CDR2 FQGNSA. CDR3 loop: CASNLAGQATGELFF. CDR3 nucleotides: TGTGCCAGCAACTTAGCGGGACAAGCCACCGGGGAGCTGTTTTTT.

This chain uses TRBV5-8 with TRBJ2-5, with unresolved D. Per the germline V gene, CDR1 is SGHTS and CDR2 is YDEGEE. Between the trimmed V and J ends, which lost 4 bases and 7 bases, there was a span of 8 bases. The CDR3 loop spans 11 amino acids. This CDR3 reads CASSPLGTQYF. CDR3 sequence (DNA): TGTGCCAGCAGCCCTCTCGGGACCCAGTACTTC.

V and J are TRBV5-6 and TRBJ2-2, with TRBD2 identical over 8 bases. V shed 6 bases and J 2 bases; nucleotides not matched to a gene: 9. There are 16 residues in the CDR3. The germline gives CDR1 SGHDT, CDR2 YYEEEE. This CDR3 reads CASNLVSGANTGELFF. CDR3 bases: TGTGCCAGCAACCTGGTTAGCGGGGCTAACACCGGGGAGCTGTTTTTT.

This rearrangement joins TRBV19 to TRBJ1-4, with D perhaps matching TRBD1 (5 bases). Germline V gives CDR1 LNHDA, CDR2 SQIVND (reference sequence). This CDR3 region has 15 residues. Trimming removed 5 bases at V and 8 bases at J, with 18 bases between. The CDR3 sequence is CASSDPVGLGEKLFF. In nucleotides, the CDR3 is TGTGCCAGTAGTGACCCCGTGGGACTGGGCGAAAAACTGTTTTTT.

As regards this clone: Compared with germline, one end of the junction differs, possibly owing to a read error. The chain couples TRBV7-3 to TRBJ1-1; D remains unclear. Germline V gene data show CDR1 as SGHTA and CDR2 as FQGTGA. The CDR3 has 15 amino acids. Here the CDR3 reads CASSLAVGTLAEAFF. Written as DNA, the CDR3 is TGTGCCAGCAGCTTAGCGGTGGGCACCCTGGCTGAGGCTTTCTTT.

Remarks on this clone: The same CDR3 arises from other DNA sequences in this sample as well. The chain has TRBV5-1 and TRBJ2-7; possibly TRBD1 for D (5 bases). Germline-derived CDR1 and CDR2 are SGHRS and YFSETQ. Trimming pared 0 bases from V and 5 bases from J, leaving 12 bases between. This CDR3 is 14 amino acids long. CDR3 nucleotides: TGCGCCAGCAGCTTGGTAGCAGGGTCGGACGAGCAGTACTTC. Translation gives CASSLVAGSDEQYF.

The chain links TRBV28 to TRBJ1-3; maybe TRBD1 (5 bases). This CDR3 is built from 14 residues. CDR1 MDHEN and CDR2 SYDVKM come from the germline V gene. With 8 bases removed from V and 5 bases from J, the gap between germline ends came to 16 bases. The CDR3 here is CASWTTSLRNTIYF. The CDR3 coding sequence is TGTGCCAGCTGGACAACGTCTCTCAGAAACACCATATATTTT.

The chain employs TRBV5-1 and TRBJ2-6, with 8 bases fitting TRBD2. The germline V gene encodes CDR1 SGHRS and CDR2 YFSETQ. The V segment lost 0 bases and the J segment 0 bases; nucleotides outside the gene matches: 5. The CDR3 runs 18 residues. In DNA form, the CDR3 reads TGCGCCAGCAGCTTGGCGGGAGGGAGAAGCTCTGGGGCCAACGTCCTGACTTTC. As protein: CASSLAGGRSSGANVLTF.

This rearrangement joins TRBV30 to TRBJ1-5, with TRBD1 identical over 9 bases. The junction had 4 bases not matched to a gene; V was cut back by 5 bases and J by 5 bases. Looked up from germline, CDR1 is GTSNPN and CDR2 is SVGIG (reference sequence). There are 13 residues in the CDR3. CDR3 amino acids: CAWAQGADQPQHF. DNA for the CDR3: TGTGCCTGGGCACAGGGGGCCGATCAGCCCCAGCATTTT.

This chain connects TRBV28 to TRBJ1-3; D gene uncertain. This CDR3 has 15 amino acids. The V gene lost 6 bases and the J gene lost 4 bases, with 16 bases spanning the gap. CDR1 is MDHEN and CDR2 is SYDVKM in the germline V gene. Here the CDR3 reads CASSPAALPGNTIYF. CDR3 in DNA: TGTGCCAGCAGCCCGGCGGCCCTTCCGGGAAACACCATATATTTT.

There are a few counts of this clone. The chain uses TRBV29-1 and TRBJ1-5; 9 bases are shared with TRBD1. The CDR3 is made up of 14 amino acids. The germline V gene has CDR1 SQVTM and CDR2 ANQGSEA. The ends lost 4 bases at V and 3 bases at J; junction bases unmatched: 4. The CDR3, as DNA: TGCAGCGTTGCCGGGACAGGGAACAATCAGCCCCAGCATTTT. Translation: CSVAGTGNNQPQHF.

The gene calls are TRBV28 and TRBJ1-5, with D possibly TRBD1 on 5 matching bases. Germline V gene lookup returns CDR1 MDHEN and CDR2 SYDVKM. CDR3 length: 14 amino acids. Trimming shortened V by 0 bases and J by 7 bases, and 10 bases separated the two germline ends. Written as DNA, the CDR3 is TGTGCCAGCAGTTTATGGCGGGGGGGACAGCCCCAGCATTTT. Its protein product is CASSLWRGGQPQHF.

V usage is TRBV7-2 and J usage is TRBJ2-1, with 11 positions matching TRBD1. CDR3 length: 15 amino acids. Trimming at V came to 5 bases and at J to 7 bases, leaving 7 bases not matched to a gene. Germline V gene data show CDR1 as SGHTA and CDR2 as FQGNSA. The CDR3 here is CASSIGQGARNEQFF. CDR3 nucleotide sequence: TGTGCCAGCAGCATAGGACAGGGGGCGCGGAATGAGCAGTTCTTC.

The count of this clone is one. The chain links TRBV25-1 to TRBJ2-5, with 7 bases fitting TRBD1. The J call may not be correct, given that the DNA end is closer to TRBJ2-7. Germline-derived CDR1 and CDR2 are MGHDK and SYGVNS. This CDR3 contains 16 residues. CDR3 nucleotide sequence: TGTGCCAGCAGTGAACCGGGACAGAGGAGCTCCTACGAGCAGTACTTC. Its translation: CASSEPGQRSSYEQYF.

The J gene is TRBJ1-5, the V gene TRBV28; D uncertain. Germline V lookup: CDR1 MDHEN, CDR2 SYDVKM. The CDR3 runs to 14 residues. Deletions cut 6 bases from V and 0 bases from J, with 9 bases between. The DNA of the CDR3 is TGTGCCAGCAGCGGCCTGTATAGCAATCAGCCCCAGCATTTT. Translation gives CASSGLYSNQPQHF.

V gene TRBV5-1 combines with J gene TRBJ2-5; 7 bases are shared with TRBD2. CDR1 is SGHRS, CDR2 YFSETQ, per germline. V dropped 3 bases and J dropped 4; count of bases not matched to a gene: 6. The CDR3 extends over 14 amino acids. The CDR3 bases are TGCGCCAGCAGCTCGGTATTAGCGGGAGAGACCCAGTACTTC. The encoded protein is CASSSVLAGETQYF.

This chain joins TRBV7-2 and TRBJ2-7; TRBD2 might be the D (6 bases). V shed 1 base and J shed 7 bases, with 14 bases lying between them. CDR3 size: 14 residues. The germline V gene has CDR1 SGHTA and CDR2 FQGNSA. The CDR3 DNA sequence: TGTGCCAGCAGCTTAGGAGGGCTAGCGCAGGAGCAGTACTTC. As protein: CASSLGGLAQEQYF.

On this clone itself: Compared with germline, one end of the junction differs, possibly owing to a read error. The chain joins TRBV28 to TRBJ1-2; a possible D gene is TRBD1 (5 bases). CDR3 size: 10 residues. Germline V gives CDR1 MDHEN, CDR2 SYDVKM. CDR3: CASSRGPRLF. The CDR3 bases are TGTGCCAGCAGTAGGGGCCCTCGCCTCTTC.

This rearrangement joins TRBV18 to TRBJ2-7; TRBD2 is a possible D gene (6 bases). V was trimmed by 3 bases and J by 2 bases, leaving 17 bases between them. The germline gives CDR1 KGHSH, CDR2 LQKENI. This CDR3 is built from 16 residues. CDR3 nucleotide sequence: TGTGCCAGCTCACCCCAAGGGACGGGGGATACCTACGAGCAGTACTTC. Its translation: CASSPQGTGDTYEQYF. The variable domain in full, completed from reference TRBV18 and TRBJ2-7, reads NAGVMQNPRHLVRRRGQEARLRCSPMKGHSHVYWYRQLPEEGLKFMVYLQKENIIDESGMPKERFSAEFPKEGPSILRIQQVVRGDSAAYFCASSPQGTGDTYEQYFGPGTRLTVT.

J is TRBJ2-3 and V is TRBV18; 12 positions agree with TRBD1. After removal of 2 bases from V and 5 bases from J, the junction contained 2 bases not matched to a gene. Looked up from germline, CDR1 is KGHSH and CDR2 is LQKENI. There are 15 residues in the CDR3. The CDR3 reads CASSPGTGGEDTQYF. CDR3 in DNA: TGTGCCAGCTCACCAGGGACAGGGGGCGAAGATACGCAGTATTTT. Supplemented by reference TRBV18 and TRBJ2-3, the full variable domain reads NAGVMQNPRHLVRRRGQEARLRCSPMKGHSHVYWYRQLPEEGLKFMVYLQKENIIDESGMPKERFSAEFPKEGPSILRIQQVVRGDSAAYFCASSPGTGGEDTQYFGPGTRLTVL.

The genes are TRBV7-9 and TRBJ2-3, with D unresolved. Trimming took off 1 base at V and 6 bases at J, with 8 bases between the two ends. Germline V gives CDR1 SEHNR, CDR2 FQNEAQ (reference sequence). The CDR3 consists of 13 residues. The CDR3 protein is CASSLGSWDTQYF. DNA for the CDR3: TGTGCCAGCAGCTTAGGTAGTTGGGATACGCAGTATTTT.